A selection of T cell receptor beta chains follows, all from one sample in a study of blood T cell repertoires in COVID-19. The repertoire was sequenced with immunoSEQ multiplex PCR; TCRdb's copy has only in-frame clones and lacks some. The sample lists 250,000 to 350,000 clones; about 89% were seen once. Material: peripheral blood. Source of these receptors: a man aged 18-30 years who had recovered from COVID-19. The CDR3 runs from the conserved cysteine through the conserved F or W. A D gene is named only where the DNA matches it firmly. Expanded clones get a size class; other rows say once, few or many, or leave the size out.

>-|-|TRBJ2-7|TRBV4-3
TGCGCCAGCAGCCAAAGCGCGGCAGTCAGCTCCTACGAGCAGTACTTC
CASSQSAAVSSYEQYF
>TRBD1|-|TRBJ1-2|TRBV12-3/TRBV12-4
TGTGCCAGCACACCTGACAGGGCACACTACACCTTC
CASTPDRAHYTF
>-|once|TRBJ1-4|TRBV27
TGTGCCAGCAGGCGGGGGCCCATTGAAAAACTGTTTTTT
CASRRGPIEKLFF
>-|once|TRBJ1-4|TRBV25-1
TGTGCCAGCAGTGAATACCCGGGGGGGGCAACTAATGAAAAACTGTTTTTT
CASSEYPGGATNEKLFF
>TRBD2|-|TRBJ2-5|TRBV6-5
TGTGCCAGCAGTTACCTTCTAGCGGGAGGGCAAGAGACCCAGTACTTC
CASSYLLAGGQETQYF
>-|-|TRBJ2-1|TRBV13
TGTGCCAGCAGCTTAATCCGGGACTCCTACAATGAGCAGTTCTTC
CASSLIRDSYNEQFF
>TRBD1|-|TRBJ1-1|TRBV6-5
TGTGCCAGCAGCCGGACAGGGAACACTGAAGCTTTCTTT
CASSRTGNTEAFF
>TRBD2|-|TRBJ2-1|TRBV7-3
TGTGCCAGCAGCCCACGAGGGCTAGCGGGAGGGCCGGGTGAGCAGTTCTTC
CASSPRGLAGGPGEQFF
>TRBD2|once|TRBJ2-1|TRBV9
TGTGCCAGCAGCGTAGTAGGGTCCGGGACTAGCAATGAGCAGTTCTTC
CASSVVGSGTSNEQFF
>-|-|TRBJ2-1|TRBV7-3
TGTGCCAGCAGCTTAATCCCTGGCGGGGAGAATGAGCAGTTCTTC
CASSLIPGGENEQFF
>-|-|TRBJ2-3|TRBV11-2
TGTGCCAGCAGCTTAGCTGGGGCAGGCAGCACAGATACGCAGTATTTT
CASSLAGAGSTDTQYF
>-|-|TRBJ2-3|TRBV27
TGTGCCAGCAGTCGGCAGGCTGGGGATACGCAGTATTTT
CASSRQAGDTQYF
>-|few|TRBJ2-2|TRBV6-1
TGTGCCAGCAGTGGCGGGACAGCTATTATTAAGAACACCGGGGAGCTGTTTTTT
CASSGGTAIIKNTGELFF
>-|-|TRBJ1-1|TRBV6-6
TGTGCCACCAACACCAACACTGAAGCTTTCTTT
CATNTNTEAFF
>-|-|TRBJ2-5|TRBV7-2
TGTGCCAGCAGCATATTCGACAGAGAGACCCAGTACTTC
CASSIFDRETQYF
>TRBD1|-|TRBJ1-4|TRBV9
TGTGCCAGCAGCATAACGACAGGGACTAATGAAAAACTGTTTTTT
CASSITTGTNEKLFF
>-|-|TRBJ2-1|TRBV7-6
TGTGCCAGCAGTCTAGGGGGACACAGTGAGCAGTTCTTC
CASSLGGHSEQFF
>-|-|TRBJ2-1|TRBV19
TGTGCCAGTAGTGACTACGGTGGCAATGAGCAGTTCTTC
CASSDYGGNEQFF
>TRBD1|-|TRBJ1-1|TRBV5-4
TGTGCCAGCAGCGGGACAGGCCGCGGACCCGCTGAAGCTTTCTTT
CASSGTGRGPAEAFF
>-|-|TRBJ1-2|TRBV2
TGTGCCAGCAGCAAAAATGGCTACACCTTC
CASSKNGYTF
>TRBD2|-|TRBJ2-3|TRBV5-1
TGCGCCAGCAGCTTGGCAGGGGTTAGCGGGGGGGCCATGGATACGCAGTATTTT
CASSLAGVSGGAMDTQYF
>-|-|TRBJ2-7|TRBV5-6
TGTGCCAGCCATAAGGGGGAGTTCCTATTTTACGAGCAGTACTTC
CASHKGEFLFYEQYF
>TRBD1|once|TRBJ2-1|TRBV5-1
TGCGCCAGCAGCTCTTCAGGGACGGGACAGACGAATGAGCAGTTCTTC
CASSSSGTGQTNEQFF
>-|-|TRBJ1-4|TRBV3-1/TRBV3-2
TGTGCCAGCAGCCAAGAAAAGTCTAAAAATGAAAAACTGTTTTTT
CASSQEKSKNEKLFF
>-|-|TRBJ1-5|TRBV6-5
TGTGCCAGCAGTTTGTTACAGGTCAATCAGCCCCAGCATTTT
CASSLLQVNQPQHF
>-|once|TRBJ2-7|TRBV29-1
TGCAGCGTTCGATACAACGACGAGCAGTACTTC
CSVRYNDEQYF
>TRBD1|-|TRBJ1-3|TRBV18
TGTGCCAGCTCATATGGACAGGCGCACTCTGGAAACACCATATATTTT
CASSYGQAHSGNTIYF
>-|once|TRBJ1-2|TRBV5-1
TGCGCCAGCAGCTTGGGACCCGAGGATGGCTACACCTTC
CASSLGPEDGYTF
>TRBD1|-|TRBJ1-3|TRBV9
TGTGCCAGCAGCGTAGCGGCAGGGGGTGGAAACACCATATATTTT
CASSVAAGGGNTIYF
>-|-|TRBJ2-7|TRBV3-1/TRBV3-2
TGTGCCAGCAGCCAAGATCTGACTAAATTCTACGAGCAGTACTTC
CASSQDLTKFYEQYF
>TRBD2|-|TRBJ2-7|TRBV6-5
TGTGCCAGCAGTCCCCCGGGACTAGGGTACCCGCAGTACTTC
CASSPPGLGYPQYF
>TRBD1|once|TRBJ2-6|TRBV7-3
TGTGCCAGCAGCACCGGACAGGAGAGCTCTGGGGCCAACGTCCTGACTTTC
CASSTGQESSGANVLTF